Below, 10 T cell receptor beta chains from the same sample are listed, as sequenced in a study of cytomegalovirus exposure and HLA in healthy donors. PCR was performed using 60 Vbeta and 13 Jbeta primers. Some clones are missing from TCRdb's copy, which holds only in-frame ones; the method was immunoSEQ multiplex PCR. The profile shows around 140,000 clones, 80% of them singletons. Material for sequencing was PBMCs. These receptor sequences come from a woman between 25 and 40 years old in good health and CMV-seronegative.

This chain connects TRBV29-1 to TRBJ2-5, with unresolved D. Per germline, CDR1 SQVTM and CDR2 ANQGSEA. The CDR3 sequence is 14 residues long. Between the trimmed V and J ends, which lost 4 bases and 3 bases, there was a span of 15 bases. DNA for the CDR3: TGCAGCGTTGTCTCGGGTGAGGCAAAAGAGACCCAGTACTTC. As protein: CSVVSGEAKETQYF. The complete variable domain, with remaining parts taken from reference TRBV29-1 and TRBJ2-5, reads SAVISQKPSRDICQRGTSLTIQCQVDSQVTMMFWYRQQPGQSLTLIATANQGSEATYESGFVIDKFPISRPNLTFSTLTVSNMSPEDSSIYLCSVVSGEAKETQYFGPGTRLLVL.

V is TRBV30 and J is TRBJ1-4, with 10 bases matching TRBD1. Germline loops: CDR1 GTSNPN, CDR2 SVGIG (reference sequence). The CDR3 consists of 14 residues. V lost 5 bases and J lost 5; bases outside the gene matches: 5. This CDR3 reads CAWEPGQGNEKLFF. For the CDR3, the DNA is TGTGCCTGGGAGCCGGGACAGGGGAATGAAAAACTGTTTTTT. The full variable domain, its missing parts supplied by reference TRBV30 and TRBJ1-4, is SQTIHQWPATLVQPVGSPLSLECTVEGTSNPNLYWYRQAAGRGLQLLFYSVGIGQISSEVPQNLSASRPQDRQFILSSKKLLLSDSGFYLCAWEPGQGNEKLFFGSGTQLSVL.

This clone was counted between two and nine times. The chain carries TRBV29-1 and TRBJ1-1; no reliable D call. With 3 bases removed from V and 3 bases from J, the gap between germline ends came to 5 bases. The CDR3 runs to 11 residues. Germline CDR1 reads SQVTM; CDR2 reads ANQGSEA. The CDR3 is CSVDRYTEAFF. CDR3 nucleotides: TGCAGCGTTGACAGATACACTGAAGCTTTCTTT.

As concerns this clone: The junction departs from germline at one end; a sequencing error may be responsible. This chain joins TRBV5-4 and TRBJ2-7; D remains unclear. Germline CDR1 reads SGHNT; CDR2 reads YYREEE (reference sequence). The CDR3 spans 13 residues. The CDR3, as DNA: TGTGCCGGCAGCTTGTTTCTTTTCGAGGAGCTGTACTTC. This translates into CAGSLFLFEELYF. The variable domain in full, completed from reference TRBV5-4 and TRBJ2-7, reads ETGVTQSPTHLIKTRGQQVTLRCSSQSGHNTVSWYQQALGQGPQFIFQYYREEENGRGNFPPRFSGLQFPNYSSELNVNALELDDSALYLCAGSLFLFEELYFGPGTRLTVT.

The V call is TRBV4-3, the J call TRBJ2-5, with D unresolved. Germline CDR1 is LGHNA and CDR2 is YSLEER. The V and J ends lost 1 base and 0 bases respectively, with 6 bases between them. The CDR3 contains 14 residues. CDR3 nucleotides: TGCGCCAGCAGCCAAGGGAGAGACCAAGAGACCCAGTACTTC. This encodes CASSQGRDQETQYF.

A note on this clone: Relative to the germline gene, one junction end is altered; a read error may explain this. The chain links TRBV6-4 to TRBJ2-2, with a tentative D call TRBD1 (6 bases). The CDR3 is made up of 13 amino acids. The V gene's germline CDR1 is MRHNA and CDR2 SNTAGT. The CDR3, as DNA: TGTGCCAGCAGTACAGGGAACACCGAGGAGCTGTTTTTT. The encoded protein is CASSTGNTEELFF.

This chain uses TRBV7-3 with TRBJ1-2, with a weak D call TRBD1 (6 bases). V was clipped by 0 bases and J by 6 bases, with 20 bases between them. Germline V CDR1 and CDR2: SGHTA, FQGTGA. There are 17 residues in the CDR3. The CDR3 is CASSLTLGPRGKDGYTF. Written as DNA, the CDR3 is TGTGCCAGCAGCTTAACGTTAGGTCCCAGGGGTAAGGATGGCTACACCTTC. Full variable domain (outside the CDR3, taken from reference TRBV7-3 and TRBJ1-2): GAGVSQTPSNKVTEKGKYVELRCDPISGHTALYWYRQSLGQGPEFLIYFQGTGAADDSGLPNDRFFAVRPEGSVSTLKIQRTERGDSAVYLCASSLTLGPRGKDGYTFGSGTRLTVV.

The table lists this clone with a few counts. The chain combines TRBV4-1 with TRBJ1-2; tentatively, D is TRBD1 (6 bases). V was cut by 2 bases and J by 2 bases, with 12 bases left in between. CDR3 length equals 15 residues. Germline CDR1 and CDR2: MGHRA and YSYEKL. Written as DNA, the CDR3 is TGCGCCAGCAGCCAACCGGGACACACCAACTATGGCTACACCTTC. Translating gives CASSQPGHTNYGYTF.

The chain uses TRBV9 and TRBJ2-3; 8 bases are shared with TRBD2. This CDR3 region has 14 residues. V dropped 10 bases and J dropped 4; count of bases not matched to a gene: 11. CDR1 is SGDLS and CDR2 is YYNGEE in the germline V gene. DNA for the CDR3: TGTGCCGCGGGGGGTCTAAACCCAGCAGATACGCAGTATTTT. Translation gives CAAGGLNPADTQYF.

The chain combines TRBV10-1 with TRBJ1-1, with no clear D. Germline loops: CDR1 WNHNN, CDR2 SYGVQD (reference sequence). V was clipped by 3 bases and J by 6 bases, with 14 bases between them. This CDR3 region has 14 residues. The CDR3 is CASSDTPDRSEAFF. The CDR3 DNA reads as TGCGCCAGCAGTGATACCCCTGATCGGTCTGAAGCTTTCTTT.